These 29 T cell receptor beta chains were all obtained from the same sample, sequenced in a study of blood T cell repertoires in COVID-19. Here immunoSEQ multiplex PCR was the method, and the copy in TCRdb shows in-frame clones only, minus some. The sample shows 100,000 to 150,000 clones, 65% to 90% of them seen only once. The specimen was peripheral blood. All receptors come from an older man with active or convalescent COVID-19.

This chain uses TRBV19 with TRBJ2-1, with 10 bases aligning to TRBD2. CDR1 and CDR2 from the germline V gene are LNHDA and SQIVND (reference sequence). This CDR3 spans 15 amino acids. Losses at the gene ends were 4 bases for V and 2 bases for J; bases not matched to a gene: 2. DNA for the CDR3: TGTGCCAGTAGTACGACTAGCGGGCCCTACAATGAGCAGTTCTTC. Translating it yields CASSTTSGPYNEQFF. Using reference TRBV19 and TRBJ2-1 for the parts outside the CDR3, the full variable domain is DGGITQSPKYLFRKEGQNVTLSCEQNLNHDAMYWYRQDPGQGLRLIYYSQIVNDFQKGDIAEGYSVSREKKESFPLTVTSAQKNPTAFYLCASSTTSGPYNEQFFGPGTRLTVL.

The chain is built from TRBV2 and TRBJ2-1; 7 bases align to TRBD2. The CDR3 runs to 15 residues. J gave up 4 bases and V 4 bases, and 7 bases lay outside the gene matches. Germline V gives CDR1 SNHLY, CDR2 FYNNEI. CDR3 residues: CASSAGLEMYNEQFF. The CDR3 DNA sequence: TGTGCCAGCAGTGCAGGACTAGAGATGTACAATGAGCAGTTCTTC.

This chain connects TRBV30 to TRBJ2-1; 13 bases map to TRBD2. The CDR3 covers 16 residues. The germline gives CDR1 GTSNPN, CDR2 SVGIG (reference sequence). V gave up 1 base and J gave up 8 bases; unmatched junction bases: 8. The chain's CDR3 is CAWSALGTSGKDEQFF. The CDR3 nucleotides read TGTGCCTGGAGTGCACTGGGGACTAGCGGGAAAGATGAGCAGTTCTTC.

Many counts were recorded for this clone. The rearrangement joins TRBV5-1 to TRBJ2-3, with 7 bases identical to TRBD1. Germline V gene sequence: CDR1 SGHRS, CDR2 YFSETQ. Trimming removed 4 bases from V and 4 bases from J; junction bases left unmatched: 9. CDR3 length: 15 residues. Here the CDR3 reads CASSRQGFGADTQYF. The DNA of the CDR3 is TGCGCCAGCAGCAGACAGGGTTTCGGGGCAGATACGCAGTATTTT.

This chain uses TRBV3-1 (or the pseudogene TRBV3-2) with TRBJ2-1, with a tentative D call TRBD2 (6 bases). V dropped 0 bases and J dropped 5 bases, with 11 bases sitting between them. The CDR3 consists of 15 residues. CDR1 and CDR2 (germline): LGHDT, YNNKEL (reference sequence). CDR3 sequence reads: CASSQDFSGHNEQFF. CDR3 bases: TGTGCCAGCAGCCAAGATTTTAGCGGCCACAATGAGCAGTTCTTC.

The rearrangement joins TRBV6-2 or TRBV6-3 to TRBJ2-3; 9 bases match TRBD1. The CDR3 length is 16 residues. Per germline, CDR1 MNHEY and CDR2 SVGEGT. The ends lost 6 bases at V and 6 bases at J; junction bases unmatched: 13. The CDR3 DNA reads TGTGCCAGCAGCCCTACGGACAGGGGTGGGGGGGATACGCAGTATTTT. Protein product: CASSPTDRGGGDTQYF.

This clone was recorded only once. Here the CDR3 reads CASSLGQGVGANVLTF. CDR3 bases: TGTGCCAGCAGCTTGGGACAGGGGGTCGGGGCCAACGTCCTGACTTTC. V gene TRBV5-6 combines with J gene TRBJ2-6, with 9 positions matching TRBD1. The CDR3 spans 16 residues. Losses at the gene ends were 0 bases for V and 4 bases for J; bases not matched to a gene: 2. Germline V CDR1 and CDR2: SGHDT, YYEEEE.

The V and J genes are TRBV7-9 and TRBJ1-1; no firm D call. V shed 4 bases and J shed 0 bases, with 12 bases lying between them. Looked up from germline, CDR1 is SEHNR and CDR2 is FQNEAQ (reference sequence). The CDR3 spans 15 residues. The CDR3 loop is CASSSQTVLNTEAFF. The CDR3 coding sequence is TGTGCCAGCAGCTCCCAAACAGTCTTGAACACTGAAGCTTTCTTT.

The V and J genes are TRBV7-2 and TRBJ2-2; 9 bases agree with TRBD2. Germline CDR1 reads SGHTA; CDR2 reads FQGNSA. The CDR3 runs 16 residues. The trim removed 6 bases at V and 4 bases at J, leaving 9 bases unmatched. The CDR3 here is CASRGGSGSFTGELFF. In nucleotides, the CDR3 is TGTGCCAGCAGAGGGGGTAGCGGGAGTTTCACCGGGGAGCTGTTTTTT. The whole variable domain, filled in from reference TRBV7-2 and TRBJ2-2, reads GAGVSQSPSNKVTEKGKDVELRCDPISGHTALYWYRQSLGQGLEFLIYFQGNSAPDKSGLPSDRFSAERTGGSVSTLTIQRTQQEDSAVYLCASRGGSGSFTGELFFGEGSRLTVL.

The chain couples TRBV6-6 to TRBJ2-7, with TRBD2 identical over 9 bases. Germline lookup yields CDR1 MNHNY and CDR2 SVGAGI (reference sequence). There are 15 residues in the CDR3. V gave up 6 bases and J gave up 0 bases; unmatched junction bases: 6. The CDR3 sequence is CASRQTSGYSYEQYF. CDR3 sequence (DNA): TGTGCCAGCAGGCAGACTAGCGGCTACTCCTACGAGCAGTACTTC.

This chain uses TRBV6-6 with TRBJ2-3, with D perhaps matching TRBD2 (6 bases). The CDR3 covers 14 residues. The V gene's germline CDR1 is MNHNY and CDR2 SVGAGI (reference sequence). Trimming removed 5 bases at V and 5 bases at J, with 14 bases between. CDR3 nucleotides: TGTGCCAGCAGTAAGCGCGGGGCACAAGATACGCAGTATTTT. Protein product: CASSKRGAQDTQYF.

This chain uses TRBV3-1 (or the pseudogene TRBV3-2) with TRBJ2-5; D is undetermined. The V end was cut by 1 base, the J end by 2 bases, with 11 bases between. Germline V gives CDR1 LGHDT, CDR2 YNNKEL (reference sequence). This CDR3 comprises 15 residues. The CDR3 spells CASSQVFERQETQYF. In DNA form, the CDR3 reads TGTGCCAGCAGCCAAGTATTCGAGAGACAAGAGACCCAGTACTTC.

The chain joins TRBV3-1 (or the pseudogene TRBV3-2) to TRBJ2-1, with 14 bases fitting TRBD2. V dropped 5 bases and J dropped 11; count of bases not matched to a gene: 5. Per germline, CDR1 LGHDT and CDR2 YNNKEL (reference sequence). CDR3 size: 14 residues. In nucleotides, the CDR3 is TGTGCCAGCAGCAAGGGACTAGCGGGGGCCCAGCAGTTCTTC. It yields the protein CASSKGLAGAQQFF.

The CDR3 protein is CASSPGTGVYSNQPQHF. Written as DNA, the CDR3 is TGTGCCAGTAGTCCCGGGACAGGGGTATATAGCAATCAGCCCCAGCATTTT. This chain joins TRBV19 and TRBJ1-5; 10 bases line up with TRBD1. The V gene's germline CDR1 is LNHDA and CDR2 SQIVND (reference sequence). Trimming took 5 bases from V and 0 from J; bases not matched to a gene: 7. This CDR3 is built from 17 residues.

The J gene is TRBJ1-2, the V gene TRBV5-1; no definite D call. The V gene's germline CDR1 is SGHRS and CDR2 YFSETQ. The CDR3 runs 13 residues. Trimming removed 0 bases at V and 3 bases at J, with 6 bases between. CDR3 amino acids: CASSLGGDYGYTF. The CDR3, as DNA: TGCGCCAGCAGCTTGGGAGGAGACTATGGCTACACCTTC.

The sample holds one count of this clone. This sequence joins TRBV5-1 and TRBJ2-5, with 13 bases aligning to TRBD2. V lost 4 bases and J lost 9; bases outside the gene matches: 6. The CDR3 runs 14 residues. Germline V gives CDR1 SGHRS, CDR2 YFSETQ. CDR3 sequence reads: CASSTSGGARAQYF. DNA of the CDR3: TGCGCCAGCAGCACTAGCGGGGGGGCGCGGGCCCAGTACTTC.

This chain joins TRBV2 and TRBJ1-5, with D unresolved. Per the germline V gene, CDR1 is SNHLY and CDR2 is FYNNEI. The V end lost 6 bases, the J end lost 3 bases, and 12 bases lay between the germline ends. The CDR3 runs to 14 residues. The chain's CDR3 is CASRNGGNNQPQHF. As DNA, the CDR3 is TGTGCCAGCAGGAACGGCGGAAACAATCAGCCCCAGCATTTT.

This clone was found a few times. The chain has TRBV6-5 and TRBJ1-2; possible D gene TRBD1, 5 bases. Looked up from germline, CDR1 is MNHEY and CDR2 is SVGAGI. V dropped 6 bases and J dropped 10 bases, with 15 bases sitting between them. This CDR3 region has 12 residues. The CDR3 protein is CASRPYGGPYTF. The CDR3 DNA reads as TGTGCCAGCAGGCCATACGGGGGACCCTACACCTTC.

This rearrangement joins TRBV7-2 to TRBJ2-1, with 11 bases matching TRBD2. This CDR3 comprises 14 residues. Trimming cost V 1 base and J 15 bases; bases outside gene matches: 8. CDR1 SGHTA and CDR2 FQGNSA come from the germline V gene. The CDR3 DNA follows: TGTGCCAGCAGCTTAGAACTAGCGGGAGTCCCATCGTTCTTC. Encoded protein: CASSLELAGVPSFF.

The chain has TRBV3-1 (or the pseudogene TRBV3-2) and TRBJ1-2, with D possibly TRBD1 on 6 matching bases. Germline V lookup: CDR1 LGHDT, CDR2 YNNKEL (reference sequence). The CDR3 is 17 amino acids. V gave up 1 base and J gave up 4 bases, with 19 bases separating them. The CDR3 protein is CASSQGSAQGLGYGYTF. As DNA, the CDR3 is TGTGCCAGCAGCCAAGGAAGTGCTCAGGGGCTAGGCTATGGCTACACCTTC.

The chain couples TRBV29-1 to TRBJ2-3; D perhaps matches TRBD2 (5 bases). Germline V CDR1 and CDR2: SQVTM, ANQGSEA. This CDR3 is built from 12 residues. With 6 bases removed from V and 3 bases from J, the gap between germline ends came to 10 bases. This CDR3 is CSVTGGTDTQYF. CDR3 sequence (DNA): TGCAGCGTAACGGGCGGGACAGATACGCAGTATTTT.

This chain joins TRBV11-2 and TRBJ2-1; no clear D. The CDR3 is 12 amino acids. Trimming left V 1 base short and J 9 bases short, with 7 bases between. Germline values: CDR1 SGHAT, CDR2 FQNNGV. The CDR3 is CASSLVHGEQFF. CDR3 in DNA: TGTGCCAGCAGCTTAGTGCACGGTGAGCAGTTCTTC. The variable domain in full, completed from reference TRBV11-2 and TRBJ2-1, reads EAGVAQSPRYKIIEKRQSVAFWCNPISGHATLYWYQQILGQGPKLLIQFQNNGVVDDSQLPKDRFSAERLKGVDSTLKIQPAKLEDSAVYLCASSLVHGEQFFGPGTRLTVL.

The rearrangement links TRBV5-1 to TRBJ1-1, with 10 bases fitting TRBD1. Germline V gene sequence: CDR1 SGHRS, CDR2 YFSETQ. The V and J ends lost 3 bases and 4 bases, in that order; junction bases with no gene match: 3. The CDR3 extends over 14 amino acids. The CDR3 protein is CASSWTGGSTEAFF. Here the CDR3 DNA reads TGCGCCAGCAGCTGGACAGGGGGAAGCACTGAAGCTTTCTTT.

The chain uses TRBV7-3 and TRBJ2-5; D not resolved. The germline V and J ends were trimmed by 0 bases and 4 bases, with 9 bases remaining between them. This CDR3 region has 14 residues. The germline V gene has CDR1 SGHTA and CDR2 FQGTGA. The CDR3 protein is CASSLTATSETQYF. CDR3 bases: TGTGCCAGCAGCTTAACAGCAACTTCAGAGACCCAGTACTTC.

This clone has only one observation. The chain combines TRBV11-1 with TRBJ2-5, with TRBD1 identical over 9 bases. Germline values: CDR1 SGHAT, CDR2 FQDESV (reference sequence). Trimming took 1 base from V and 3 from J; bases not matched to a gene: 3. The CDR3 sequence is 15 residues long. CDR3 protein: CASSLGRTGEETQYF. In nucleotides, the CDR3 is TGTGCCAGCAGCTTAGGTCGGACAGGGGAAGAGACCCAGTACTTC.

This chain links TRBV3-1 (or the pseudogene TRBV3-2) with TRBJ2-1; 8 bases match TRBD2. With V trimmed by 1 base and J by 7 bases, 12 bases remained unmatched. The CDR3 extends over 17 amino acids. Germline CDR1 reads LGHDT; CDR2 reads YNNKEL (reference sequence). CDR3 sequence reads: CASSQVAGGGRGNEQFF. In DNA, the CDR3 is TGTGCCAGCAGCCAAGTTGCGGGAGGAGGCCGAGGGAATGAGCAGTTCTTC.

The V call is TRBV6-5, the J call TRBJ2-3, with 8 bases aligning to TRBD2. The CDR3 sequence is 14 residues long. Germline V gives CDR1 MNHEY, CDR2 SVGAGI. J lost 2 bases, V lost 7 bases, and 5 bases had no gene match. The CDR3 loop reads CASKSGGATDTQYF. The CDR3 nucleotides are TGTGCCAGCAAGTCGGGGGGGGCCACAGATACGCAGTATTTT.

This clone was detected once. The chain carries TRBV10-1 and TRBJ1-1; D is perhaps TRBD1 (5 bases). The V end was cut by 7 bases, the J end by 1 base, with 13 bases between. CDR1 and CDR2 from the germline V gene are WNHNN and SYGVQD (reference sequence). This CDR3 is built from 14 residues. The CDR3 reads CASKGIQGNTEAFF. For the CDR3, the DNA is TGCGCCAGCAAGGGGATCCAAGGGAACACTGAAGCTTTCTTT.

This chain connects TRBV7-2 to TRBJ2-1; 8 bases fit TRBD2. Per the germline V gene, CDR1 is SGHTA and CDR2 is FQGNSA. This CDR3 has 14 residues. Unmatched junction bases numbered 4, after V lost 5 bases and J lost 4 bases. CDR3: CASSPGLEYNEQFF. CDR3 in DNA: TGTGCCAGCAGCCCGGGACTAGAGTACAATGAGCAGTTCTTC.